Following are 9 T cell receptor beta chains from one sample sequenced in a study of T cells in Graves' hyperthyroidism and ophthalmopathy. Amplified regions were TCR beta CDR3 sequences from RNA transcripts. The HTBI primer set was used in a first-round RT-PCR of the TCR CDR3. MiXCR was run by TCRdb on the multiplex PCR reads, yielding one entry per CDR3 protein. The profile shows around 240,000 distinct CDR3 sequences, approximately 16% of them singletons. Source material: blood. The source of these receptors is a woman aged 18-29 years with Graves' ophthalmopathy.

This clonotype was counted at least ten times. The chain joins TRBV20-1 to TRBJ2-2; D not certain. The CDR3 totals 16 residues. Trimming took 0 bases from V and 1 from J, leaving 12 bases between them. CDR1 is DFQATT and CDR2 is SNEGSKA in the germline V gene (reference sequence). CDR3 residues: CSARDGQVLNTGELFF. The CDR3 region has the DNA TGCAGTGCTAGAGATGGGCAGGTGTTGAACACCGGGGAGCTGTTTTTT.

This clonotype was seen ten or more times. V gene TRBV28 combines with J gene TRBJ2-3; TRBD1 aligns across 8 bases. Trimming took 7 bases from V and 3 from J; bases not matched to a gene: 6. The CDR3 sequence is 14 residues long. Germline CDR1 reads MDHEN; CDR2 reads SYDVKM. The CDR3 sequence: CASTTGVPTDTQYF. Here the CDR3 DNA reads TGTGCCAGCACGACAGGGGTCCCAACAGATACGCAGTATTTT.

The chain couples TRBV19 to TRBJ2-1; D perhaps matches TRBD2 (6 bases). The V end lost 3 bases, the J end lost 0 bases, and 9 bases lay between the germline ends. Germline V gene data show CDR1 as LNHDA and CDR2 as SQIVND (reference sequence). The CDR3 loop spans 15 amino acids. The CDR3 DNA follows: TGTGCCAGTAGTATGGGACTGACCTCCTACAATGAGCAGTTCTTC. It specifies CASSMGLTSYNEQFF. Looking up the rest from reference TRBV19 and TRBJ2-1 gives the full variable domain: DGGITQSPKYLFRKEGQNVTLSCEQNLNHDAMYWYRQDPGQGLRLIYYSQIVNDFQKGDIAEGYSVSREKKESFPLTVTSAQKNPTAFYLCASSMGLTSYNEQFFGPGTRLTVL.

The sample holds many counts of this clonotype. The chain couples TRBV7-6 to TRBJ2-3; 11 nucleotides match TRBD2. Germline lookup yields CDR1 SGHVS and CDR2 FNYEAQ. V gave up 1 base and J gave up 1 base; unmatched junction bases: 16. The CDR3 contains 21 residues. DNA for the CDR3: TGTGCCAGCAGCTTAGGCCCCCCTCTAGCGGGGGGTCCCCGAGGCACAGATACGCAGTATTTT. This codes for CASSLGPPLAGGPRGTDTQYF.

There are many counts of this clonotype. For the CDR3, the DNA is TGCAGTGCTAGAGATCAAGCCAGGGGTACTGAAGCTTTCTTT. Its protein product is CSARDQARGTEAFF. This chain joins TRBV20-1 and TRBJ1-1; weak D call: TRBD1 (6 bases). The germline V gene encodes CDR1 DFQATT and CDR2 SNEGSKA (reference sequence). V was pared by 0 bases and J by 5 bases, with 13 bases between. The CDR3 contains 14 residues.

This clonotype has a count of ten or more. CDR3 in DNA: TGTGCCAGCAGTTTCTTATCTTCCGGGCCCGCAAATGGCTACACCTTC. It is translated as CASSFLSSGPANGYTF. The chain joins TRBV28 to TRBJ1-2; no clear D gene. Germline values: CDR1 MDHEN, CDR2 SYDVKM. This CDR3 contains 16 residues. V shed 3 bases and J shed 6 bases, with 20 bases lying between them.

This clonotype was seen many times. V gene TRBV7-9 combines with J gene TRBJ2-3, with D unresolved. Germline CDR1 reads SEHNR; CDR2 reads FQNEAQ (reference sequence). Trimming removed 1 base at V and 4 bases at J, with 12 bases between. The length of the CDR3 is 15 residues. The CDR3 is CASSLVPRAADTQYF. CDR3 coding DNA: TGTGCCAGCAGCTTAGTCCCTCGCGCGGCAGATACGCAGTATTTT.

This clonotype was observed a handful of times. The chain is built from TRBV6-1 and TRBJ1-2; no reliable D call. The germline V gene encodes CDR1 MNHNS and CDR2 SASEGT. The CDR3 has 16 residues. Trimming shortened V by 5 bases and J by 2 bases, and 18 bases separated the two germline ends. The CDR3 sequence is CASSLRAPTLNYGYTF. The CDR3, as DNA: TGTGCCAGCAGTCTAAGAGCCCCGACCCTCAACTATGGCTACACCTTC.

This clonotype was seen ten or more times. This chain's CDR3 is CASSPSTGTGLGETQYF. CDR3 nucleotide sequence: TGTGCCAGCTCACCCTCGACCGGGACAGGGTTGGGAGAGACCCAGTACTTC. J is TRBJ2-5 and V is TRBV18; TRBD1 agrees at 9 bases. The CDR3 loop spans 17 amino acids. The V gene end was trimmed by 3 bases and the J gene end by 4 bases; junction bases not matched to a gene: 12. Germline V gene data show CDR1 as KGHSH and CDR2 as LQKENI.